The present TCR beta chain was sequenced within a study of blood T cell repertoires in COVID-19. Study background: Samples taken during acute and convalescent COVID-19 were collected in the United States, Italy and Spain.

Germline V gene sequence: CDR1 MNHNY, CDR2 SVGAGI (reference sequence). The CDR3 consists of 12 residues. Trimming took off 11 bases at V and 5 bases at J, with 15 bases between the two ends. The table came from immunoSEQ multiplex PCR; TCRdb's copy has only in-frame clones and leaves some out. The data show approximately 160,000 clones, over 75% seen once. This sequence joins TRBV6-6 and TRBJ1-2; D is unresolved. The TCR sequence derives from a man aged 65 to 79 who had recovered from COVID-19. Specimen: peripheral blood. The CDR3 DNA reads TGTGCCCTCCGTCGAGAGCCTTATGGCTACACCTTC. Its translation: CALRREPYGYTF.